This section outlines one T cell receptor (beta chain) sequence together with its context. Its antigen remains unknown. This record belongs to a study of cytotoxic CD8 clonotypes in ibrutinib-treated CLL. Study findings and constraints: Age-matched healthy donor levels were exceeded by baseline clonality, which tracked circulating CD8+ T-cell counts.

Clones were read by immunoSEQ multiplex PCR, and TCRdb kept only the in-frame ones, dropping some. The sample contains more than 35,000 clones, 65% to 75% of which appear only once. CDR3 length: 16 amino acids. V lost 2 bases and J lost 7, with 17 bases in between. The germline CDR1 and CDR2 sequences are MNHNS and SASEGT. The TCR was taken from a human donor with chronic lymphocytic leukemia. The chain has TRBV6-1 and TRBJ1-4; the D is unclear. The source material was PBMCs, sampled at disease progression, from a patient treated with ibrutinib. CDR3: CASSEMAPAPSEKLFF. CDR3 DNA: TGTGCCAGCAGTGAAATGGCCCCCGCGCCGAGTGAAAAACTGTTTTTT.